The clone carrying this T cell receptor (beta chain) was counted a few times. No antigen is known for it. Germline values: CDR1 SEHNR, CDR2 FQNEAQ (reference sequence). Trimming stripped 3 bases from V and 4 bases from J, with 21 bases between. This CDR3 has 17 amino acids. It was with a sample-barcoded 5' primer and a J-beta primer mix that a second PCR of roughly 7 to 12 cycles was run. TCRdb independently ran MiXCR on the 5' RACE reads; one entry per CDR3 protein. The repertoire has hundreds of thousands of distinct CDR3 sequences, 47% of them found once; the top ten carry around 23%. This entry belongs to a study of blood T cells in healthy people across ages. Findings and limits, study-wide: Higher diversity and more naive CD4+ cells were features of long-lived donors, compared to aged donors. Per million T cells, TCR beta diversity dropped about linearly as age rose.

Sequences were obtained from blood. This rearrangement joins TRBV7-9 to TRBJ1-2, with D possibly matching TRBD1 (6 bases). This sequence originates from an elderly man in good health. The CDR3 DNA reads TGTGCCAGCAGCTTTCGTCAGGGGAGATCAGGAGGCTATGGCTACACCTTC. Protein sequence: CASSFRQGRSGGYGYTF.